This TCR beta chain appears in the sequencing data of a study of identical twins. The study, taken as a whole, reports: Modelling approaches yielded underestimates of out-of-frame TCR alpha sharing between monozygotic twins.

For this clonotype: Its antigen is unknown.

Among all donors, each was a healthy Caucasian. Unique molecular identifiers were present on the cDNA, which also gained a universal primer site by template switching. TCRdb redid the calling of the 5' RACE reads with MiXCR, one entry per CDR3 protein. The sample lists fewer than 650,000 distinct CDR3 sequences, 7% to 7.5% occurring once. The trim removed 2 bases at V and 4 bases at J, leaving 7 bases unmatched. Germline V CDR1 and CDR2: MNHEY, SVGAGI. This CDR3 has 16 residues. The same sample was also used in a study of yellow fever vaccine responses in identical twins.

The receptor was derived from a woman aged 18-29 years in good health. The chain joins TRBV6-5 to TRBJ1-4; TRBD1 matches 7 bases. Sequenced: PBMCs. As DNA, the CDR3 is TGTGCCAGCAGTTACGAATTGGGACAGTATAATGAAAAACTGTTTTTT. Its translation is CASSYELGQYNEKLFF.